This entry is about one T cell receptor (beta chain). This entry is derived from a study of cytomegalovirus exposure and HLA in healthy donors. For the study at large: Earlier sequencing of approximately 200 million T cells yielded nearly 120 million unique TCR beta sequences.

PCR was performed using 60 Vbeta and 13 Jbeta primers. Produced via immunoSEQ multiplex PCR; TCRdb's table is partial and in-frame only. This sample carries approximately 140,000 clones, approximately 85% of them seen once, and the ten largest clones take 5% to 6.5%. Trimming removed 6 bases from V and 5 bases from J; junction bases left unmatched: 12. The CDR3 loop spans 15 amino acids. Germline V gene sequence: CDR1 MNHEY, CDR2 SVGAGI. V usage is TRBV6-5 and J usage is TRBJ2-5; 7 bases are shared with TRBD1. This clonotype was sampled from a man aged 45-65 years in good health and CMV-seropositive. Material: PBMCs. CDR3 coding DNA: TGTGCCAGCAGCAGGGACAGTCGTCAGGGGGAGACCCAGTACTTC. This translates into CASSRDSRQGETQYF.